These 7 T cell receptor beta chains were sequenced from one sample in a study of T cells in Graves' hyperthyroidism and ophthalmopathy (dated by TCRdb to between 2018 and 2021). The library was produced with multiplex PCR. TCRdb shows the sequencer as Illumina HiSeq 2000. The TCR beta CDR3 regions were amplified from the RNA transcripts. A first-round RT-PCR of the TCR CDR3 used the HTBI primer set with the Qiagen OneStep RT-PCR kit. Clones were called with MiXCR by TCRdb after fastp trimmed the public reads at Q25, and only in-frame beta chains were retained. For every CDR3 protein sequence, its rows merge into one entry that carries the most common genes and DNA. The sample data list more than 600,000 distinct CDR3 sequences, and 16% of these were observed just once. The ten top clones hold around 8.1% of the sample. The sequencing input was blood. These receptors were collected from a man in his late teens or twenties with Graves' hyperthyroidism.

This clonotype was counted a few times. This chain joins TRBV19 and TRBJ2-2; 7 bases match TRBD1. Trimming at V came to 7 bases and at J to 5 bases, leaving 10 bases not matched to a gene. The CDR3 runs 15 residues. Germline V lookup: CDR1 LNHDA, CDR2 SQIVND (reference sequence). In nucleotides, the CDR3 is TGTGCCAGTACGGACGGGACAGTTATTACCGGGGAGCTGTTTTTT. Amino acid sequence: CASTDGTVITGELFF.

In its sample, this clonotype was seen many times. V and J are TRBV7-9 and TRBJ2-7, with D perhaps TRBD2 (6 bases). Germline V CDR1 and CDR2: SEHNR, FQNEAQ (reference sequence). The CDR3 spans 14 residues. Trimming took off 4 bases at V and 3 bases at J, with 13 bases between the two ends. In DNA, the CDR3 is TGTGCCAGCAGCTCCCTGACTAGAAGCTACGAGCAGTACTTC. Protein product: CASSSLTRSYEQYF.

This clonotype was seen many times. The CDR3 nucleotides read TGTGCCATCAGTGAAGGACAGATCTCCGCGAACACCGGGGAGCTGTTTTTT. Translated: CAISEGQISANTGELFF. The chain couples TRBV10-3 to TRBJ2-2; D possibly corresponds to TRBD1 (6 bases). Per germline, CDR1 ENHRY and CDR2 SYGVKD. This CDR3 is 17 amino acids long. The ends were cut back, 3 bases at V and 0 bases at J, with 14 bases in the middle.

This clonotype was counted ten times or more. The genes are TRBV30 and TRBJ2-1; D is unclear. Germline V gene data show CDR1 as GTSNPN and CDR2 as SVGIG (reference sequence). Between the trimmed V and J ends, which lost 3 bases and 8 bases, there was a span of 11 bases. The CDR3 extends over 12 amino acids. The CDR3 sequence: CAWSQPAYEQFF. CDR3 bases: TGTGCCTGGAGCCAACCCGCGTATGAGCAGTTCTTC.

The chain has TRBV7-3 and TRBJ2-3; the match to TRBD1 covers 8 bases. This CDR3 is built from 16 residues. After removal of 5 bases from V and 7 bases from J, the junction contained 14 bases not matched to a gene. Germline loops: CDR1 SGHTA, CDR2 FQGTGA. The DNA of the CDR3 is TGTGCCAGCAGCCCGGGACAGGACTTGTTCGAGTATACGCAGTATTTT. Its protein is CASSPGQDLFEYTQYF.

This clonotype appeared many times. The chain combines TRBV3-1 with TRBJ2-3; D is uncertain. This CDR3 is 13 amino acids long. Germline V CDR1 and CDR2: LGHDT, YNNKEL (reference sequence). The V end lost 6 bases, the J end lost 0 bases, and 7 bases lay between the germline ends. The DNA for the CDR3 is TGTGCCAGCAGTGCAAGCAGCACAGATACGCAGTATTTT. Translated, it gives CASSASSTDTQYF.

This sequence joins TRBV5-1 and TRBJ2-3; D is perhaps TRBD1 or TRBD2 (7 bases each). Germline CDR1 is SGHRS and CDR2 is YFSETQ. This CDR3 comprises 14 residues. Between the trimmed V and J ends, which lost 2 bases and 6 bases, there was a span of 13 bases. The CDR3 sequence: CASSLGEGADTQYF. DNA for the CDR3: TGCGCCAGCAGCTTAGGGGAGGGGGCTGATACGCAGTATTTT.